These T cell receptor beta chains were read from a single sample in a study of early T cells in non-severe SARS-CoV-2 infection. TCRdb reprocessed the 5' RACE reads via MiXCR and lists one record per CDR3 protein. The sample has about 58,000 distinct CDR3 sequences, more than 10% seen once. Sequenced material: whole blood, taken at baseline. The receptors here all came from an adult who was a healthcare worker with PCR-confirmed SARS-CoV-2 infection or an uninfected control (not recorded which). The donor label of this sample is uncertain. CDR3s include the opening cysteine and the closing phenylalanine or tryptophan. A D gene is named only where the DNA matches it firmly. Size is omitted from some rows. Given values are once, few, many or a class for expanded clones.

d_gene | j_gene | v_gene | abundance | CDR3aa | CDR3nt
TRBD2 | TRBJ2-1 | TRBV11-2 | NA | CASRPYSGGGEQFF | TGTGCCAGCAGACCCTATAGCGGGGGAGGGGAGCAGTTCTTC
NA | TRBJ1-6 | TRBV6-5 | few | CASSYSFLQGNSPLHF | TGTGCCAGCAGTTACTCGTTCTTGCAGGGTAATTCACCCCTCCACTTT
TRBD1 | TRBJ2-1 | TRBV11-2 | NA | CASSSSTGSRNEQFF | TGTGCCAGCAGCTCTTCGACAGGGTCAAGGAATGAGCAGTTCTTC
TRBD1 | TRBJ2-1 | TRBV5-1 | NA | CASSSILQGASYNEQFF | TGCGCCAGCAGCTCTATTTTACAGGGGGCTTCTTACAATGAGCAGTTCTTC
TRBD2 | TRBJ2-5 | TRBV2 | few | CASNIGGAVETQYF | TGTGCCAGCAATATCGGGGGGGCCGTAGAGACCCAGTACTTC
NA | TRBJ1-1 | TRBV6-6 | NA | CASSYLQKNTEAFF | TGTGCCAGCAGTTACTTACAGAAGAACACTGAAGCTTTCTTT
NA | TRBJ1-4 | TRBV5-4 | few | CASSLIPADNEKLFF | TGTGCCAGCAGCTTGATCCCAGCAGATAATGAAAAACTGTTTTTT
NA | TRBJ2-3 | TRBV20-1 | few | CSADNRARATDTQYF | TGCAGTGCTGACAATCGTGCCAGGGCAACAGATACGCAGTATTTT
NA | TRBJ1-5 | TRBV4-1 | many | CASSQDLLGQPQHF | TGCGCCAGCAGCCAAGATCTTTTGGGTCAGCCCCAGCATTTT
TRBD2 | TRBJ2-3 | TRBV5-8 | NA | CASRRGLAPTDTQYF | TGTGCCAGCCGCAGGGGACTAGCGCCCACAGATACGCAGTATTTT
NA | TRBJ1-4 | TRBV6-6 | many | CASRKGDSNEKLFF | TGTGCCAGCAGAAAGGGAGACAGTAATGAAAAACTGTTTTTT
NA | TRBJ2-6 | TRBV7-6 | few | CASSLGVTGANVLTF | TGTGCCAGCAGCTTAGGAGTAACTGGGGCCAACGTCCTGACTTTC
NA | TRBJ2-1 | TRBV27 | few | CASSLVPGAWEQFF | TGTGCCAGCAGTTTAGTCCCAGGGGCATGGGAGCAGTTCTTC
NA | TRBJ2-3 | TRBV12-3/TRBV12-4 | few | CASSLDQGKWTDTQYF | TGTGCCAGCAGTTTGGACCAAGGGAAGTGGACAGATACGCAGTATTTT
NA | TRBJ2-1 | TRBV30 | NA | CAWSADSYNEQFF | TGTGCCTGGAGTGCCGACAGCTACAATGAGCAGTTCTTC
TRBD2 | TRBJ2-2 | TRBV2 | many | CASCGGPVTGELFF | TGTGCCAGTTGCGGGGGGCCCGTCACCGGGGAGCTGTTTTTT
NA | TRBJ2-3 | TRBV5-6 | few | CASSLAWGFDTDTQYF | TGTGCCAGCAGCTTGGCCTGGGGCTTTGACACAGATACGCAGTATTTT
NA | TRBJ2-6 | TRBV5-1 | few | CASRGTAEANVLTF | TGCGCCAGCAGGGGGACGGCGGAGGCCAACGTCCTGACTTTC
NA | TRBJ2-1 | TRBV20-1 | NA | CSASYWESLYNEQFF | TGCAGTGCTAGTTATTGGGAGAGCCTCTACAATGAGCAGTTCTTC
NA | TRBJ1-5 | TRBV25-1 | NA | CASSEGRLPQHF | TGTGCCAGCAGTGAGGGACGATTGCCCCAGCATTTT
NA | TRBJ1-1 | TRBV20-1 | few | CSARLANTEAFF | TGCAGTGCTAGATTAGCGAACACTGAAGCTTTCTTT
NA | TRBJ2-3 | TRBV24-1 | NA | CATSEEGHTQYF | TGTGCCACCAGTGAAGAGGGTCATACGCAGTATTTT
NA | TRBJ2-3 | TRBV27 | many | CASSLSRGTALSTDTQYF | TGTGCCAGCAGTTTAAGCCGCGGGACAGCCCTGAGCACAGATACGCAGTATTTT
NA | TRBJ1-4 | TRBV6-1 | NA | CASRYRDLNEKLFF | TGTGCCAGCAGATACAGGGACCTGAATGAAAAACTGTTTTTT
TRBD1 | TRBJ1-1 | TRBV3-1 | many | CASSQGQGKSAFF | TGTGCCAGCAGCCAAGGACAGGGCAAGTCAGCTTTCTTT
TRBD1 | TRBJ2-1 | TRBV7-7 | NA | CASSPKTGTGAYNEQFF | TGTGCCAGCAGCCCTAAAACCGGGACAGGGGCCTACAATGAGCAGTTCTTC
NA | TRBJ1-2 | TRBV20-1 | many | CSASSGNYGYTF | TGCAGTGCTAGCTCGGGAAACTATGGCTACACCTTC